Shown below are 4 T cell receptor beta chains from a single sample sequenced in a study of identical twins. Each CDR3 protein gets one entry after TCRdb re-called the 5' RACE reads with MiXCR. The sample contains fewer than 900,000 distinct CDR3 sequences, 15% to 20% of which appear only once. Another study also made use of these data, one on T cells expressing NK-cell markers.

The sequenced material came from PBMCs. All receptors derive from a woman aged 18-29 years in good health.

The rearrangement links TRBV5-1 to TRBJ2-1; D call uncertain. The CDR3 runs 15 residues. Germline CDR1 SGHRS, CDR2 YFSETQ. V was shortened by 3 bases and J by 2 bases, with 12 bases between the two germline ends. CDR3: CASSWISTPYNEQFF. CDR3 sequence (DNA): TGCGCCAGCAGCTGGATAAGCACCCCCTACAATGAGCAGTTCTTC.

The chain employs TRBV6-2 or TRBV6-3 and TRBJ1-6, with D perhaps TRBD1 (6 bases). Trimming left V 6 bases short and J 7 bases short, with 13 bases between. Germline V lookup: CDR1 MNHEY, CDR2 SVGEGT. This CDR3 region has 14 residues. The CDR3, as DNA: TGTGCCAGCAGCCCCGGACAGACAAATTCACCCCTCCACTTT. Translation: CASSPGQTNSPLHF.

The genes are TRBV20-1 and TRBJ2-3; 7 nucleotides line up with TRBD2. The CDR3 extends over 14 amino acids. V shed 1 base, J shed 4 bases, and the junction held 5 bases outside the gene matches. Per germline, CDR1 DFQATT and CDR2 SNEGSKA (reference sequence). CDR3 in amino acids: CSARAGGVADTQYF. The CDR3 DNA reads TGCAGTGCTAGAGCGGGAGGAGTAGCAGATACGCAGTATTTT.

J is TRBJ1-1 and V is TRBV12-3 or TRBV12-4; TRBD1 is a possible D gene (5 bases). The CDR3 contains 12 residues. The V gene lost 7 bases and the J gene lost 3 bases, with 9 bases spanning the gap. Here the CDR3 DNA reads TGTGCCAGCACCCTGGGACACACTGAAGCTTTCTTT. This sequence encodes CASTLGHTEAFF.